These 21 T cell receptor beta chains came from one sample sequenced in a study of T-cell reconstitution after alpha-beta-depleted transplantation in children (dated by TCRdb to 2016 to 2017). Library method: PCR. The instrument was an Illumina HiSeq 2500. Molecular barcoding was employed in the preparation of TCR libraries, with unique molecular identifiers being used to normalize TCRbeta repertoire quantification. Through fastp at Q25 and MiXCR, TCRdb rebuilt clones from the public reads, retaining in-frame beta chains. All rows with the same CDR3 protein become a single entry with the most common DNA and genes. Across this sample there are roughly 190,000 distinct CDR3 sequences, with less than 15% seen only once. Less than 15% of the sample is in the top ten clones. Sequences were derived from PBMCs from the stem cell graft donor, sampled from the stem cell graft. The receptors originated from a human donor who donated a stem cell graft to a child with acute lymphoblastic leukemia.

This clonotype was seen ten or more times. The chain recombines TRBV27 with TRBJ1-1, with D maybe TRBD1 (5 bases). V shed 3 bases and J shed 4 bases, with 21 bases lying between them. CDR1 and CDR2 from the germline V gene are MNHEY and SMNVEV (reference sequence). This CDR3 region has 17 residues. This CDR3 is CASSFRRGEGRGTEAFF. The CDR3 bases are TGTGCCAGCAGTTTTAGGAGGGGTGAGGGTCGGGGCACTGAAGCTTTCTTT.

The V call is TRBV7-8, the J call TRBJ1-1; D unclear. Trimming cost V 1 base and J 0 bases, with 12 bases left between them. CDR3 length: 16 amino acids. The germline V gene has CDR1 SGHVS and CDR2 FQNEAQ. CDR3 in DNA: TGTGCCAGCAGCTTAGTAGCGGGTTACATGAACACTGAAGCTTTCTTT. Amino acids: CASSLVAGYMNTEAFF.

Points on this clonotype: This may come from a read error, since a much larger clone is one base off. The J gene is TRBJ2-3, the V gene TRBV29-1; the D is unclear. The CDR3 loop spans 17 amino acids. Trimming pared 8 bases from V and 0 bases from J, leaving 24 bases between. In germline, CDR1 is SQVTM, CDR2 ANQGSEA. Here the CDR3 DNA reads TGCAGCCTGCTGGTACACGGCCATCTGACTAGCACAGATACGCAGTATTTT. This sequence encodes CSLLVHGHLTSTDTQYF.

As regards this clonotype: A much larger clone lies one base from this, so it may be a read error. This CDR3 reads CASSLAPSNRPQHF. The DNA for the CDR3 is TGTGCCAGCAGTTTAGCGCCCTCTAATCGGCCCCAGCATTTT. The chain uses TRBV12-3 or TRBV12-4 and TRBJ1-5; D ambiguous. This CDR3 comprises 14 residues.

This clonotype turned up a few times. CDR3 sequence reads: CASSPWTTPYYNSPLHF. CDR3 DNA sequence: TGTGCCAGCAGCCCTTGGACAACTCCCTACTATAATTCACCCCTCCACTTT. The V call is TRBV6-1, the J call TRBJ1-6; TRBD1 is a possible D gene (5 bases). The CDR3 is made up of 17 amino acids. In germline, CDR1 is MNHNS, CDR2 SASEGT. V dropped 6 bases and J dropped 3 bases, with 18 bases sitting between them.

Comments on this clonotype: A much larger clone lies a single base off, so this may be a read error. The CDR3 is CATSPGDMNTEAFF. CDR3 DNA sequence: TGCGCCACCAGCCCAGGAGACATGAACACTGAAGCTTTCTTT. The chain uses TRBV5-1 and TRBJ1-1; D unresolved. This CDR3 is 14 amino acids long. Looked up from germline, CDR1 is SGHRS and CDR2 is YFSETQ.

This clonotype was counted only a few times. In nucleotides, the CDR3 is TGTGCCAGCACCTTACCCGGGACTACCTACGAGCAGTACTTC. This codes for CASTLPGTTYEQYF. This chain connects TRBV12-3 or TRBV12-4 to TRBJ2-7; 7 bases are a match to TRBD2. J gave up 2 bases and V 7 bases, and 8 bases lay outside the gene matches. The CDR3 spans 14 residues.

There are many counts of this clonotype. CDR3 sequence: CASRGGRPQDPPYEQYF. The CDR3 DNA is TGCGCCAGCAGAGGAGGGCGGCCACAGGATCCCCCCTACGAGCAGTACTTC. The rearrangement links TRBV5-1 to TRBJ2-7; a possible D gene is TRBD2 (6 bases). V was trimmed by 5 bases and J by 2 bases, leaving 23 bases between them. The CDR3 sequence is 17 residues long. In germline, CDR1 is SGHRS, CDR2 YFSETQ.

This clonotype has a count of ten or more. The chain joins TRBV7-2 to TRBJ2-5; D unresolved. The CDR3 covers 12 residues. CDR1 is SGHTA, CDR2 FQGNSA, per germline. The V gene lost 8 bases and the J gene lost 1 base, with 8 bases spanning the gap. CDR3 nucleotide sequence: TGTGCCAGCGCTTACTTCCAAGAGACCCAGTACTTC. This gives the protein CASAYFQETQYF.

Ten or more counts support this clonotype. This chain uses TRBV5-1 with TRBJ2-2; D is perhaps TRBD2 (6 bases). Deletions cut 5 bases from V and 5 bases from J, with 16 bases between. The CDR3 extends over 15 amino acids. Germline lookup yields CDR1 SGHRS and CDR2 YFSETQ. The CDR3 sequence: CASRFAGTLTGELFF. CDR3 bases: TGCGCCAGCAGGTTCGCCGGGACTTTGACCGGGGAGCTGTTTTTT.

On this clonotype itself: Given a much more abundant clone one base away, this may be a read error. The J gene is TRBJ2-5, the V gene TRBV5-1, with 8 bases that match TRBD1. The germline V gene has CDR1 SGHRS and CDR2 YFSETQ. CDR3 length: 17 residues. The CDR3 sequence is CARSLGQDSQFGETQYF. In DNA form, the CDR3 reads TGCGCCAGAAGCTTGGGACAGGATTCCCAGTTTGGGGAGACCCAGTACTTC.

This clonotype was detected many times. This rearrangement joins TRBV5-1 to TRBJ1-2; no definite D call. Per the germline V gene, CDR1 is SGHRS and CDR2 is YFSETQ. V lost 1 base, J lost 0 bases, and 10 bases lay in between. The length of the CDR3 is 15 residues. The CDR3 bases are TGCGCCAGCAGCTTGATTCCGGGGACTAACTATGGCTACACCTTC. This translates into CASSLIPGTNYGYTF.

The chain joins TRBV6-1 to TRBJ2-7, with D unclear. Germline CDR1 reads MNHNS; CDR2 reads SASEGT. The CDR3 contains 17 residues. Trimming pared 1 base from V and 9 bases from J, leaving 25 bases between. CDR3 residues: CASSEVRTAYRNLLQYF. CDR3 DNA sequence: TGTGCCAGCAGTGAAGTGAGGACGGCCTACCGAAACCTGTTGCAGTACTTC.

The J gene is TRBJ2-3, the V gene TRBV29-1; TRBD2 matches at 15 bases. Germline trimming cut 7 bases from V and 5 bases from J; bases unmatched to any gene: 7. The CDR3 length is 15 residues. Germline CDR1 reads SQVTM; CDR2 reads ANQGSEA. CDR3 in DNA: TGCAGCGGGGACGGGACTAGCGGGAGGCAAGATACGCAGTATTTT. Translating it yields CSGDGTSGRQDTQYF.

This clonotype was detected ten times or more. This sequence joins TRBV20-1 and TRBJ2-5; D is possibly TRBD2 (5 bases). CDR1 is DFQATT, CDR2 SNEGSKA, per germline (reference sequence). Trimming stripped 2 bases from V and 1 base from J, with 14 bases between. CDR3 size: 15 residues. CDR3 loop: CSARIGRVLQETQYF. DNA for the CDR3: TGCAGTGCTAGAATTGGGCGGGTCCTCCAAGAGACCCAGTACTTC.

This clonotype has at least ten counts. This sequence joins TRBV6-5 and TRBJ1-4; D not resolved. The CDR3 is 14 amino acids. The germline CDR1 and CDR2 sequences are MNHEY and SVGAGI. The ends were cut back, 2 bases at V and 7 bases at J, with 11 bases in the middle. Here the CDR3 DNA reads TGTGCCAGCAGTTACGGGCAGGAGGCTGAAAAACTGTTTTTT. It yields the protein CASSYGQEAEKLFF.

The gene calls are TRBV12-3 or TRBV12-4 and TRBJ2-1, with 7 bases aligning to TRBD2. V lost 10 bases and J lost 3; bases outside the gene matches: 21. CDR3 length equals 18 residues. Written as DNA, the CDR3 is TGTGCCATCACTCCTCTTGGGAGCGGGAACACCTTCTACAATGAGCAGTTCTTC. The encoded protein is CAITPLGSGNTFYNEQFF.

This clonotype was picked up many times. CDR3 region: CASKMTGSNTEAFF. As DNA, the CDR3 is TGTGCCAGCAAAATGACAGGCTCCAACACTGAAGCTTTCTTT. J is TRBJ1-1 and V is TRBV12-3 or TRBV12-4; tentatively, D is TRBD1 (6 bases). The CDR3 is made up of 14 amino acids. V dropped 7 bases and J dropped 2 bases, with 14 bases sitting between them.

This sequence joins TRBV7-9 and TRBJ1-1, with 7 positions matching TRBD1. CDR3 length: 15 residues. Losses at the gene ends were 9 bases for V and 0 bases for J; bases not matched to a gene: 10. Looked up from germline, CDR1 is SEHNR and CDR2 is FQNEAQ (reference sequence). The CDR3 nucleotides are TGTGCCAGTAACGCTCGCAGGGGGATGAACACTGAAGCTTTCTTT. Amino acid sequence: CASNARRGMNTEAFF.

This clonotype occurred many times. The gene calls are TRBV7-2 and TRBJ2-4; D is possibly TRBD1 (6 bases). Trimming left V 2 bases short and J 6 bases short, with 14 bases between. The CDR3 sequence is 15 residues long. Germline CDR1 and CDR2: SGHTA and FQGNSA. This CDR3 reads CASSLQGQGRNIQYF. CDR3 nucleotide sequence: TGTGCCAGCAGCTTACAGGGGCAGGGAAGAAACATTCAGTACTTC.

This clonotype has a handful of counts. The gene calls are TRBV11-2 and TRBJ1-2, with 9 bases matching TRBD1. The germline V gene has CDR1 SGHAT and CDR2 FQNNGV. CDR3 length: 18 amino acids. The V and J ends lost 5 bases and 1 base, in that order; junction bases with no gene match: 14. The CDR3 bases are TGTGCCAGCAGCCACTGGAGGACAGGGGTCCCCCATAACTATGGCTACACCTTC. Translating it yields CASSHWRTGVPHNYGYTF.